The sequence of this T cell receptor (beta chain) was determined in a study of T cells after yellow fever vaccination. Study findings and constraints: Abundant clonotypes (contaminants from the bulk population) could be present in FACS-sorted repertoires. The booster response re-showed most primary clones: 96% CD4, over 80% CD8.

MiXCR, applied by TCRdb to the 5' RACE reads, yields one record per CDR3 protein. The top ten hold more than 12% of the sample, which has some 670,000 distinct CDR3 sequences, roughly 12% seen once. The trim removed 3 bases at V and 9 bases at J, leaving 6 bases unmatched. CDR3 length: 14 residues. Looked up from germline, CDR1 is ENHRY and CDR2 is SYGVKD. About this clonotype itself: The antigen is unknown.

The rearrangement uses TRBV10-3 and TRBJ2-1; 9 positions match TRBD2. The material sequenced was PBMCs, taken on the day of the yellow fever booster vaccination. The clonotype originates from a man aged 25-40 years who received the YFV17D yellow fever vaccine. CDR3 nucleotides: TGTGCCATCAGTGACGGCGGGAGGGCCGGTGAGCAGTTCTTC. It encodes CAISDGGRAGEQFF.